The T cell receptor beta chain under discussion was sequenced for a study of blood T cell repertoires in COVID-19. At the level of the study: Samples taken during acute and convalescent COVID-19 were collected in the United States, Italy and Spain. PBMCs, B-cell-depleted T cells, or T cells were the source of the cDNA or gDNA that made up the material.

With 7 bases clipped from V and 5 bases from J, the junction kept 8 bases outside the gene matches. In germline, CDR1 is LGHNT, CDR2 FRNRAP. There are 14 residues in the CDR3. As processed by the authors: It was from reference gene primer amplification that nucleated cell counts were estimated. TCRdb's copy holds only in-frame clones and misses some; the assay was immunoSEQ multiplex PCR. D and trimming come from the DNA, and the V and J calls and clone size come from that table. The sample includes roughly 200,000 clones, 83% of them seen just once. Sequencing was performed on peripheral blood. The TCR comes from a man aged 35 to 55 with active or convalescent COVID-19. The V call is TRBV12-5, the J call TRBJ2-5; 9 nucleotides match TRBD2. DNA for the CDR3: TGTGCTAGTGCTGTATCCGGGACTAGCGAGACCCAGTACTTC. Translating it yields CASAVSGTSETQYF.